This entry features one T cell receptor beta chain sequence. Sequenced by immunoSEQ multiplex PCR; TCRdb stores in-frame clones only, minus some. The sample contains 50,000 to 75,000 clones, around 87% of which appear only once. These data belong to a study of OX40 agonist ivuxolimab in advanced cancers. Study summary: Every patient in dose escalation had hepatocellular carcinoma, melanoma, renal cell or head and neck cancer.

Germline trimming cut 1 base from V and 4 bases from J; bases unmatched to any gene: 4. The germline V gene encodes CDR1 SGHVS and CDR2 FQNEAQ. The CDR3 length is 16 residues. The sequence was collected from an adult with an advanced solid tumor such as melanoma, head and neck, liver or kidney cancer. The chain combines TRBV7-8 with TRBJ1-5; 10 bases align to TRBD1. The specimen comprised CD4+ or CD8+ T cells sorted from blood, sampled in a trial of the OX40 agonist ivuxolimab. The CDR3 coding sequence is TGTGCCAGCAGCTTAGAACGACAGGGGGCTAATCAGCCCCAGCATTTT. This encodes CASSLERQGANQPQHF.